This T cell receptor (beta chain) is from a study of T cell repertoires in cytomegalovirus infection. The table lists this clonotype with many counts. TCRdb re-derived calls from the reads in MiXCR, one entry per CDR3 protein. This table holds fewer than 400,000 distinct CDR3 sequences, 15% to 20% found once. The material sequenced was PBMCs. The sequence came from a human donor in good health (CMV status not recorded). Some clones in this sample may be carry-over from other donors' samples.

CDR3 nucleotide sequence: TGTGCCAGCAGCTTGTACGGGTCGGGGACTGAAGCTTTCTTT. Translation gives CASSLYGSGTEAFF. The chain combines TRBV7-2 with TRBJ1-1; D is undetermined. The CDR3 runs 14 residues. In germline, CDR1 is SGHTA, CDR2 FQGNSA. V shed 3 bases and J shed 5 bases, with 13 bases lying between them.